This T cell receptor (beta chain) emerged from a study of blood T cells in healthy people across ages. General study findings and limits: A strong correlation was seen between TCR beta diversity and naive T cell percentage.

Healthy individuals of Caucasian origin from Russia, aged roughly 6 to 100, served as donors. This clonotype has ten or more counts. No antigen is known for it. PCR was performed a second time for about 6 to 11 cycles using a sample-barcoded 5' primer and a J-beta primer mix. TCRdb fed the 5' RACE reads into MiXCR, producing one record per CDR3 protein. The sample consists of roughly 900,000 distinct CDR3 sequences, around 26% of them appearing once. V lost 1 base and J lost 4, with 7 bases in between. The V gene's germline CDR1 is SEHNR and CDR2 FQNEAQ (reference sequence). The CDR3 is made up of 13 amino acids.

This receptor was taken from a woman older than 75 in good health. V is TRBV7-9 and J is TRBJ1-1; D call uncertain. Sequencing was done on a sample of blood. This CDR3 is CASSLGGATEAFF. CDR3 nucleotide sequence: TGTGCCAGCAGCTTAGGAGGCGCCACTGAAGCTTTCTTT.